Given below is one T cell receptor (beta chain) in context. The data originate from a study of siplizumab effects on memory and regulatory T cells. The method was immunoSEQ multiplex PCR; TCRdb's version includes in-frame clones alone and lacks a portion of them. The sample contains under 140,000 clones, roughly 92% of which appear only once. Sequenced sample: CD4+ T cells sorted from blood. This clonotype was obtained from a human donor in good health.

This chain's CDR3 is CASSPYSVTNEQFF. The DNA for the CDR3 is TGTGCCAGCTCACCCTACTCAGTGACCAATGAGCAGTTCTTC. The gene calls are TRBV18 and TRBJ2-1; D gene unclear. V was cut by 3 bases and J by 6 bases, with 12 bases left in between. CDR1 is KGHSH and CDR2 is LQKENI in the germline V gene. The length of the CDR3 is 14 residues. Variable domain in full (rest from reference TRBV18 and TRBJ2-1): NAGVMQNPRHLVRRRGQEARLRCSPMKGHSHVYWYRQLPEEGLKFMVYLQKENIIDESGMPKERFSAEFPKEGPSILRIQQVVRGDSAAYFCASSPYSVTNEQFFGPGTRLTVL.